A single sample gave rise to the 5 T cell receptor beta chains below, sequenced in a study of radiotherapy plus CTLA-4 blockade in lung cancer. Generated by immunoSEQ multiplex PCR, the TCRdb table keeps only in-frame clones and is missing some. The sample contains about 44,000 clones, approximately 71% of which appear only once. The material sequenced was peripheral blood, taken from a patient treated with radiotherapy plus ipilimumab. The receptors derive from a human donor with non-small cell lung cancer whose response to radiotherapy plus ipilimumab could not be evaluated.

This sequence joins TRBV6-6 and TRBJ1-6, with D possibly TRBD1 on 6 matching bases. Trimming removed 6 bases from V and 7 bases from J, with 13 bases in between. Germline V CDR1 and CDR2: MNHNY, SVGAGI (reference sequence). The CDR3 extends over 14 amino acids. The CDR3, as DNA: TGTGCCAGCAGGCTAGGACAGCTGAATTCACCCCTCCACTTT. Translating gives CASRLGQLNSPLHF.

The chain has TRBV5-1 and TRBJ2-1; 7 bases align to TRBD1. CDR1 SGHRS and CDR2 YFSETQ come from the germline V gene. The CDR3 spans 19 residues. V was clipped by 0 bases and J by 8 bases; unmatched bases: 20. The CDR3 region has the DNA TGCGCCAGCAGCTTGGCCTCCGGTATACAGGGGCAATTTCTTGATGAGCAGTTCTTC. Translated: CASSLASGIQGQFLDEQFF.

The DNA of the CDR3 is TGTGCCAGCTCACCATCCGGGACAGGGTCCTACGAGCAGTACTTC. Translation: CASSPSGTGSYEQYF. The chain couples TRBV18 to TRBJ2-7; TRBD1 matches 9 bases. Per germline, CDR1 KGHSH and CDR2 LQKENI. The junction had 3 bases not matched to a gene; V was cut back by 2 bases and J by 1 base. There are 15 residues in the CDR3.

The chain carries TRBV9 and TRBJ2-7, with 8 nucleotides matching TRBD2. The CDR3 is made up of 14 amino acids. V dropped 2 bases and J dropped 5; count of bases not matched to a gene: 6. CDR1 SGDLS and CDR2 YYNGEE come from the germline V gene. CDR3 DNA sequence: TGTGCCAGCAGCGTTGGGACTAGAGGGAACGAGCAGTACTTC. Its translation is CASSVGTRGNEQYF. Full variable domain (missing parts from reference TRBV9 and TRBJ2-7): DSGVTQTPKHLITATGQRVTLRCSPRSGDLSVYWYQQSLDQGLQFLIQYYNGEERAKGNILERFSAQQFPDLHSELNLSSLELGDSALYFCASSVGTRGNEQYFGPGTRLTVT.

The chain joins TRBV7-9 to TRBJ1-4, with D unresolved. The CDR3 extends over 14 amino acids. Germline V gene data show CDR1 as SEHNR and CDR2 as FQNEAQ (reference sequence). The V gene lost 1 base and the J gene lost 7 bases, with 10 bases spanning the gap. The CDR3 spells CASSLDARAEKLFF. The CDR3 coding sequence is TGTGCCAGCAGCTTAGATGCGAGGGCTGAAAAACTGTTTTTT.